This entry lists 25 T cell receptor beta chains sequenced from one sample in a study of patients and donors after allogeneic stem cell transplantation. MiXCR, applied by TCRdb to the RT-PCR reads, yields one record per CDR3 protein. The sample lists roughly 230,000 distinct CDR3 sequences, less than 15% occurring once. Sequenced: blood, either unsorted or a sorted T cell fraction (not recorded which). Receptors were obtained from a human donor who was either an allogeneic HSCT recipient or a stem cell or donor lymphocyte infusion donor (not recorded which). It is not recorded whose cells these are; they may come from a transplant donor.

The rearrangement links TRBV5-5 to TRBJ1-4; weak D call: TRBD1 (6 bases). CDR3 size: 15 residues. V was pared by 3 bases and J by 8 bases, with 17 bases between. Germline V lookup: CDR1 SGHKS, CDR2 YYEKEE (reference sequence). The CDR3 DNA sequence: TGTGCCAGCAGCTCCGGGGGGGCACAAGACGAAAAACTGTTTTTT. Residues: CASSSGGAQDEKLFF.

Written as DNA, the CDR3 is TGTGCCAGAAGCTTGATCCGGAGCTCCTACAATGAGCAGTTCTTC. Translating it yields CARSLIRSSYNEQFF. The chain joins TRBV5-3 to TRBJ2-1; no clear D. TRBV5-3 is identified as an open reading frame with a role that is uncertain. Trimming took off 1 base at V and 0 bases at J, with 8 bases between the two ends. The CDR3 is 15 residues long.

Only a few counts were recorded for this clonotype. The V call is TRBV6-4, the J call TRBJ2-3; 8 nucleotides match TRBD2. Losses at the gene ends were 6 bases for V and 5 bases for J; bases not matched to a gene: 4. In germline, CDR1 is MRHNA, CDR2 SNTAGT. This CDR3 has 13 amino acids. For the CDR3, the DNA is TGTGCCAGCAGCTTCGGGGGGGGAGATACGCAGTATTTT. Translating gives CASSFGGGDTQYF.

The chain couples TRBV5-6 to TRBJ1-1, with D perhaps matching TRBD1 (5 bases). Germline CDR1 is SGHDT and CDR2 is YYEEEE. This CDR3 spans 14 amino acids. V lost 3 bases and J 5 bases, leaving 14 bases between the germline ends. In nucleotides, the CDR3 is TGTGCCAGCAGCTGGGGGGGAACGGGGACTGAAGCTTTCTTT. Translating it yields CASSWGGTGTEAFF. Using reference TRBV5-6 and TRBJ1-1 for the parts outside the CDR3, the full variable domain is DAGVTQSPTHLIKTRGQQVTLRCSPKSGHDTVSWYQQALGQGPQFIFQYYEEEERQRGNFPDRFSGHQFPNYSSELNVNALLLGDSALYLCASSWGGTGTEAFFGQGTRLTVV.

There are a few counts of this clonotype. The CDR3: CSARVPEGSGNTIYF. Here the CDR3 DNA reads TGCAGTGCTAGAGTCCCCGAGGGCTCTGGAAACACCATATATTTT. V usage is TRBV20-1 and J usage is TRBJ1-3; D ambiguous. CDR1 and CDR2 from the germline V gene are DFQATT and SNEGSKA (reference sequence). The CDR3 has 15 amino acids. V was pared by 1 base and J by 0 bases, with 10 bases between.

This clonotype was detected ten times or more. This chain joins TRBV29-1 and TRBJ2-7; TRBD2 matches at 10 bases. The junction had 10 bases not matched to a gene; V was cut back by 6 bases and J by 5 bases. Germline V gene data show CDR1 as SQVTM and CDR2 as ANQGSEA. CDR3 length: 14 amino acids. Here the CDR3 DNA reads TGCAGCGTCCCCGCTAGCGGGAGTTTCAACGAGCAGTACTTC. Translation gives CSVPASGSFNEQYF.

This clonotype was counted at least ten times. This rearrangement joins TRBV7-8 to TRBJ2-3; 8 nucleotides align to TRBD1. The CDR3 runs 19 residues. V lost 1 base, J lost 1 base, and 13 bases stayed unmatched. The germline gives CDR1 SGHVS, CDR2 FQNEAQ. The CDR3 here is CASSLEGQASFKRTDTQYF. The CDR3 DNA reads as TGTGCCAGCAGCTTAGAGGGACAGGCGAGCTTTAAACGCACAGATACGCAGTATTTT.

A few counts support this clonotype. The V gene is TRBV18, the J gene TRBJ2-5; no reliable D call. Germline V gene sequence: CDR1 KGHSH, CDR2 LQKENI. This CDR3 is built from 15 residues. Trimming stripped 0 bases from V and 5 bases from J, with 13 bases between. In DNA form, the CDR3 reads TGTGCCAGCTCACCACCGGCTGGGGTTGCGGAGACCCAGTACTTC. As protein: CASSPPAGVAETQYF.

This clonotype has at least ten counts. The chain employs TRBV7-3 and TRBJ2-1, with D maybe TRBD2 (6 bases). Per the germline V gene, CDR1 is SGHTA and CDR2 is FQGTGA. Trimming shortened V by 2 bases and J by 9 bases, and 14 bases separated the two germline ends. The CDR3 loop spans 14 amino acids. For the CDR3, the DNA is TGTGCCAGCAGCTTATATGGGGGGTTGGGTGAGCAGTTCTTC. Translating gives CASSLYGGLGEQFF.

This clonotype was recorded a few times. The gene calls are TRBV5-1 and TRBJ2-1, with 8 bases identical to TRBD2. CDR1 and CDR2 (germline): SGHRS, YFSETQ. V shed 3 bases and J 4 bases; nucleotides not matched to a gene: 6. The CDR3 contains 15 residues. DNA for the CDR3: TGCGCCAGCAGCTCGCTAAGCGGGAGATACAATGAGCAGTTCTTC. It is translated as CASSSLSGRYNEQFF.

Many counts were recorded for this clonotype. The chain's CDR3 is CASSPTGGRDTQYF. The CDR3, as DNA: TGTGCCAGCTCACCTACGGGGGGCCGGGATACGCAGTATTTT. This sequence joins TRBV18 and TRBJ2-3; possibly TRBD2 for D (7 bases). Germline lookup yields CDR1 KGHSH and CDR2 LQKENI. The V gene lost 3 bases and the J gene lost 6 bases, with 13 bases spanning the gap. The CDR3 length is 14 residues.

The chain uses TRBV29-1 and TRBJ2-4; D might be TRBD2 (5 bases). Per germline, CDR1 SQVTM and CDR2 ANQGSEA. There are 14 residues in the CDR3. Trimming removed 3 bases at V and 2 bases at J, with 11 bases between. In DNA form, the CDR3 reads TGCAGCGTTGAGGTCGGGAACCCCAAAAACATTCAGTACTTC. It is translated as CSVEVGNPKNIQYF.

This clonotype has a count of ten or more. The genes are TRBV27 and TRBJ1-2; D not certain. The V gene lost 5 bases and the J gene lost 4 bases, with 20 bases spanning the gap. The CDR3 is made up of 16 amino acids. CDR1 and CDR2 (germline): MNHEY, SMNVEV (reference sequence). The CDR3 nucleotides are TGTGCCAGCAGTCTAAAGCGGGCACCCCTAGTCTATGGCTACACCTTC. This sequence encodes CASSLKRAPLVYGYTF.

This clonotype was seen a few times. The J gene is TRBJ1-4, the V gene TRBV6-1; no definite D call. CDR1 and CDR2 (germline): MNHNS, SASEGT. The CDR3 sequence is 14 residues long. V shed 6 bases and J shed 7 bases, with 15 bases lying between them. The CDR3 coding sequence is TGTGCCAGCAGGTCGAATTCTGGTCGTGAAAAACTGTTTTTT. Protein: CASRSNSGREKLFF.

This clonotype was observed many times. This sequence joins TRBV7-9 and TRBJ2-1; D remains unclear. The germline CDR1 and CDR2 sequences are SEHNR and FQNEAQ (reference sequence). CDR3 size: 14 residues. The V and J ends lost 1 base and 2 bases respectively, with 6 bases between them. The CDR3 loop reads CASSLGRAYNEQFF. The CDR3 DNA reads TGTGCCAGCAGCTTAGGACGGGCCTACAATGAGCAGTTCTTC.

This clonotype was seen at least ten times. V and J are TRBV11-3 and TRBJ2-7; 7 nucleotides agree with TRBD1. The CDR3 spans 12 residues. The V and J ends lost 5 bases and 2 bases, in that order; junction bases with no gene match: 0. Germline CDR1 reads SGHNT; CDR2 reads YENEEA. This CDR3 reads CASSGQAYEQYF. The CDR3 DNA reads as TGTGCCAGCAGCGGACAGGCCTACGAGCAGTACTTC.

The V and J genes are TRBV12-3 or TRBV12-4 and TRBJ2-5, with D uncertain. The CDR3 covers 12 residues. V shed 6 bases and J shed 5 bases, with 10 bases lying between them. CDR3 in amino acids: CASSKSSETQYF. CDR3 DNA: TGTGCCAGCAGCAAGTCCAGTGAGACCCAGTACTTC.

There are a few counts of this clonotype. The V call is TRBV3-1, the J call TRBJ1-6; no definite D call. The germline V and J ends were trimmed by 2 bases and 7 bases, with 9 bases remaining between them. The CDR3 has 14 amino acids. Looked up from germline, CDR1 is LGHDT and CDR2 is YNNKEL (reference sequence). CDR3 in amino acids: CASSQLDRNSPLHF. In nucleotides, the CDR3 is TGTGCCAGCAGCCAACTGGACCGGAATTCACCCCTCCACTTT.

The chain has TRBV6-2 or TRBV6-3 and TRBJ2-2; a possible D gene is TRBD1 (6 bases). The CDR3 totals 14 residues. The ends were cut back, 5 bases at V and 13 bases at J, with 20 bases in the middle. Germline values: CDR1 MNHEY, CDR2 SVGEGT. The CDR3 bases are TGTGCCAGCAGTCAGGGACAACGGGCAAGTTGGCTGTTTTTT. Translation gives CASSQGQRASWLFF.

The V call is TRBV6-1, the J call TRBJ2-7; TRBD1 might be the D (6 bases). The CDR3 runs to 14 residues. CDR1 and CDR2 (germline): MNHNS, SASEGT. Trimming removed 5 bases at V and 4 bases at J, with 15 bases between. The chain's CDR3 is CASSMPGAEYEQYF. The CDR3 DNA follows: TGTGCCAGCAGTATGCCAGGGGCGGAATACGAGCAGTACTTC.

The V gene is TRBV5-1, the J gene TRBJ2-5; TRBD1 agrees at 12 bases. With 0 bases clipped from V and 2 bases from J, the junction kept 8 bases outside the gene matches. This CDR3 is 18 amino acids long. Germline CDR1 reads SGHRS; CDR2 reads YFSETQ. The CDR3 sequence: CASSLGGTGGHKQETQYF. For the CDR3, the DNA is TGCGCCAGCAGCTTGGGTGGGACAGGGGGCCACAAACAAGAGACCCAGTACTTC. Variable domain in full (rest from reference TRBV5-1 and TRBJ2-5): KAGVTQTPRYLIKTRGQQVTLSCSPISGHRSVSWYQQTPGQGLQFLFEYFSETQRNKGNFPGRFSGRQFSNSRSEMNVSTLELGDSALYLCASSLGGTGGHKQETQYFGPGTRLLVL.

This clonotype was seen a handful of times. The chain combines TRBV2 with TRBJ1-2; D is possibly TRBD1 (6 bases). Germline V gene lookup returns CDR1 SNHLY and CDR2 FYNNEI. CDR3 length equals 13 residues. V shed 1 base and J shed 3 bases, with 6 bases lying between them. The CDR3 protein is CASSEGQDYGYTF. CDR3 coding DNA: TGTGCCAGCAGTGAAGGACAGGACTATGGCTACACCTTC.

This clonotype was found many times. V is TRBV2 and J is TRBJ2-3; 7 bases agree with TRBD2. The CDR3 runs to 14 residues. Germline V gives CDR1 SNHLY, CDR2 FYNNEI. J gave up 3 bases and V 9 bases, and 9 bases lay outside the gene matches. CDR3 DNA: TGTGCCAGTGCTTGGGGAGGGCAGACAGATACGCAGTATTTT. It translates to CASAWGGQTDTQYF.

The chain is built from TRBV5-6 and TRBJ2-1; 7 bases line up with TRBD1. V shed 2 bases, J shed 15 bases, and the junction held 8 bases outside the gene matches. CDR3 length equals 12 residues. Germline CDR1 is SGHDT and CDR2 is YYEEEE. CDR3 sequence reads: CASSFGDSNPFF. The CDR3 DNA reads TGTGCCAGCAGCTTTGGGGACAGTAACCCGTTCTTC. The whole variable domain, remainder taken from reference TRBV5-6 and TRBJ2-1, is DAGVTQSPTHLIKTRGQQVTLRCSPKSGHDTVSWYQQALGQGPQFIFQYYEEEERQRGNFPDRFSGHQFPNYSSELNVNALLLGDSALYLCASSFGDSNPFFGPGTRLTVL.

This clonotype was seen repeatedly, ten times or more. The chain combines TRBV5-1 with TRBJ2-2; TRBD1 agrees at 7 bases. This CDR3 is 16 amino acids long. CDR1 and CDR2 from the germline V gene are SGHRS and YFSETQ. V shed 5 bases, J shed 4 bases, and the junction held 11 bases outside the gene matches. In nucleotides, the CDR3 is TGCGCCAGCAGACACTCCGGGACAGTCGGCACCGGGGAGCTGTTTTTT. Translation: CASRHSGTVGTGELFF.